This T cell receptor beta chain was observed in a study of CD8+CD57+ T cells in acquired aplastic anemia. In the study overall: Sorting CD4+ and CD8+ cells gave DNA averaging approximately 3 ug.

Genomic DNA acted as the template from which TCR beta VDJ combination and CDR3 sequence profiling were carried out. MiXCR was run by TCRdb on the reads, yielding one entry per CDR3 protein. The sample carries roughly 300,000 distinct CDR3 sequences, approximately 56% recorded once. Trimming left V 6 bases short and J 6 bases short, with 17 bases between. Germline CDR1 is MNHEY and CDR2 is SVGAGI. This CDR3 has 14 residues. This clonotype was recorded once. The chain links TRBV6-5 to TRBJ1-1; TRBD1 might be the D (5 bases). This TCR came from a human donor with severe aplastic anemia or a healthy control (not recorded which). The sequencing input was sorted CD4+, CD8+, or CD8+CD57+ T cells (not recorded which) from PBMCs. CDR3 amino acids: CASSRQGSSSEAFF. CDR3 DNA sequence: TGTGCCAGCAGCCGTCAGGGTTCATCTTCTGAAGCTTTCTTT.